These 23 T cell receptor beta chains share one sample of origin, sequenced in a study of control samples from healthy donors and cancer patients. Using immunoSEQ multiplex PCR, the repertoire was profiled, and TCRdb retains in-frame clones only, with some absent. The table includes 160,000 or so clones, about 94% detected once. Sequences were obtained from PBMCs. The source is a man aged 60 to 75 with colorectal cancer.

The gene calls are TRBV4-1 and TRBJ2-6; D may correspond to TRBD1 or TRBD2 (5 bases each). Germline CDR1 is MGHRA and CDR2 is YSYEKL. Between the trimmed V and J ends, which lost 3 bases and 4 bases, there was a span of 22 bases. This CDR3 has 19 amino acids. Here the CDR3 DNA reads TGCGCCAGCAGCCACGATCGGGCCAGGGACCCTTCCGGGGCCAACGTCCTGACTTTC. Translated: CASSHDRARDPSGANVLTF.

The chain recombines TRBV5-4 with TRBJ2-3; D is uncertain. Trimming took off 1 base at V and 2 bases at J, with 14 bases between the two ends. CDR1 and CDR2 (germline): SGHNT, YYREEE (reference sequence). This CDR3 has 16 amino acids. The CDR3 here is CASSLMTQSSTDTQYF. CDR3 sequence (DNA): TGTGCCAGCAGCTTGATGACTCAGAGTTCCACAGATACGCAGTATTTT.

This rearrangement joins TRBV5-5 to TRBJ1-4, with D tentatively TRBD1 (5 bases). The germline V and J ends were trimmed by 4 bases and 8 bases, with 15 bases remaining between them. CDR3 length equals 14 residues. CDR1 SGHKS and CDR2 YYEKEE come from the germline V gene (reference sequence). The chain's CDR3 is CASSPTEGGEKLFF. The CDR3 DNA reads as TGTGCCAGCAGCCCGACAGAGGGCGGAGAAAAACTGTTTTTT.

This sequence joins TRBV7-6 and TRBJ2-7; TRBD2 is a possible D gene (6 bases). The CDR3 has 14 amino acids. The germline CDR1 and CDR2 sequences are SGHVS and FNYEAQ. V was cut by 5 bases and J by 1 base, with 12 bases left in between. CDR3 protein: CASSPGTVSYEQYF. The DNA for the CDR3 is TGTGCCAGCAGCCCGGGGACTGTTTCCTACGAGCAGTACTTC. The full variable domain, its missing parts supplied by reference TRBV7-6 and TRBJ2-7, is GAGVSQSPRYKVTKRGQDVALRCDPISGHVSLYWYRQALGQGPEFLTYFNYEAQQDKSGLPNDRFSAERPEGSISTLTIQRTEQRDSAMYRCASSPGTVSYEQYFGPGTRLTVT.

This chain joins TRBV10-3 and TRBJ1-5; D possibly corresponds to TRBD1 (5 bases). The CDR3 sequence is 15 residues long. The germline V gene encodes CDR1 ENHRY and CDR2 SYGVKD. V dropped 2 bases and J dropped 2 bases, with 10 bases sitting between them. CDR3 amino acids: CAISEGRERNQPQHF. The CDR3 DNA is TGTGCCATCAGTGAGGGCAGGGAGCGCAATCAGCCCCAGCATTTT.

The V and J genes are TRBV5-5 and TRBJ2-3; D remains unclear. Germline V gene sequence: CDR1 SGHKS, CDR2 YYEKEE (reference sequence). Trimming took off 2 bases at V and 5 bases at J, with 9 bases between the two ends. The CDR3 runs to 13 residues. This chain's CDR3 is CASSLWVGDTQYF. For the CDR3, the DNA is TGTGCCAGCAGCTTATGGGTGGGAGATACGCAGTATTTT.

This sequence joins TRBV27 and TRBJ2-7; TRBD1 agrees at 7 bases. Trimming at V came to 5 bases and at J to 2 bases, leaving 9 bases not matched to a gene. This CDR3 has 15 amino acids. The V gene's germline CDR1 is MNHEY and CDR2 SMNVEV (reference sequence). CDR3 residues: CASSPRTGGPYEQYF. The CDR3 region has the DNA TGTGCCAGCAGTCCCCGGACAGGTGGCCCCTACGAGCAGTACTTC.

This chain connects TRBV7-2 to TRBJ1-1, with 7 bases fitting TRBD1. The junction had 7 bases not matched to a gene; V was cut back by 6 bases and J by 0 bases. From germline, CDR1 is SGHTA and CDR2 FQGNSA. The CDR3 is made up of 15 amino acids. CDR3 amino acids: CASRPGTVVNTEAFF. The CDR3 bases are TGTGCCAGCAGACCCGGGACAGTAGTGAACACTGAAGCTTTCTTT.

The chain employs TRBV5-5 and TRBJ2-1; D is ambiguous. Germline V CDR1 and CDR2: SGHKS, YYEKEE (reference sequence). This CDR3 region has 19 residues. V lost 0 bases to trimming and J lost 3 bases, with 22 bases between them. CDR3 coding DNA: TGTGCCAGCAGCTTGGAAGTTGTCAGCCCACTTACCCTCTACAATGAGCAGTTCTTC. This encodes CASSLEVVSPLTLYNEQFF. Full variable domain (remainder filled in from reference TRBV5-5 and TRBJ2-1): DAGVTQSPTHLIKTRGQQVTLRCSPISGHKSVSWYQQVLGQGPQFIFQYYEKEERGRGNFPDRFSARQFPNYSSELNVNALLLGDSALYLCASSLEVVSPLTLYNEQFFGPGTRLTVL.

The genes are TRBV7-9 and TRBJ2-3; D uncertain. The CDR3 runs 15 residues. Germline V CDR1 and CDR2: SEHNR, FQNEAQ (reference sequence). V lost 2 bases and J 1 base, leaving 10 bases between the germline ends. The CDR3 is CASSLSPPGTDTQYF. The CDR3 bases are TGTGCCAGCAGCTTAAGCCCCCCGGGCACAGATACGCAGTATTTT.

This clone is a singleton in its sample. Other DNA sequences from this sample encode an identical CDR3 as well. The V gene is TRBV5-5, the J gene TRBJ1-1, with D hard to call. The CDR3 has 12 residues. Trimming removed 4 bases from V and 1 base from J, with 5 bases in between. Looked up from germline, CDR1 is SGHKS and CDR2 is YYEKEE (reference sequence). For the CDR3, the DNA is TGTGCCAGCAGCAGCCCGAACACTGAAGCTTTCTTT. Its translation is CASSSPNTEAFF.

The chain carries TRBV5-6 and TRBJ2-1, with unresolved D. The V end was cut by 0 bases, the J end by 3 bases, with 10 bases between. Per germline, CDR1 SGHDT and CDR2 YYEEEE. The CDR3 has 15 amino acids. CDR3 loop: CASSLENQVYNEQFF. In DNA form, the CDR3 reads TGTGCCAGCAGCTTGGAAAACCAAGTCTACAATGAGCAGTTCTTC.

In DNA, the CDR3 is TGCGCCAGCAGCCGCTTGGCTGGGACTCCCGAAAAACTGTTTTTT. It yields the protein CASSRLAGTPEKLFF. The rearrangement joins TRBV4-1 to TRBJ1-4; D might be TRBD1 (5 bases). Germline V CDR1 and CDR2: MGHRA, YSYEKL. The CDR3 sequence is 15 residues long. Trimming shortened V by 4 bases and J by 8 bases, and 17 bases separated the two germline ends.

This clone was seen only a few times. The chain's CDR3 is CASSLAAVLDYGYTF. The CDR3 DNA is TGTGCCAGCAGCTTAGCGGCAGTGCTCGACTATGGCTACACCTTC. The chain carries TRBV7-9 and TRBJ1-2; D is unclear. Germline CDR1 is SEHNR and CDR2 is FQNEAQ (reference sequence). This CDR3 comprises 15 residues. Trimming took 0 bases from V and 3 from J, leaving 11 bases between them.

V is TRBV6-5 and J is TRBJ1-1; TRBD1 might be the D (5 bases). The CDR3 runs 13 residues. Germline CDR1 and CDR2: MNHEY and SVGAGI. V was pared by 7 bases and J by 4 bases, with 13 bases between. CDR3 coding DNA: TGTGCCAGCATCCCCGGGGGAAGCACTGAAGCTTTCTTT. It yields the protein CASIPGGSTEAFF.

The chain employs TRBV6-5 and TRBJ1-3; tentatively, D is TRBD1 (5 bases). Germline CDR1 MNHEY, CDR2 SVGAGI. V was cut by 10 bases and J by 2 bases, with 15 bases left in between. The CDR3 is made up of 14 amino acids. The DNA for the CDR3 is TGTGCCACCATGTCGACGGGACCTGGAAACACCATATATTTT. Protein sequence: CATMSTGPGNTIYF.

The V call is TRBV3-1 (or the pseudogene TRBV3-2), the J call TRBJ1-1; D unclear. CDR1 and CDR2 (germline): LGHDT, YNNKEL (reference sequence). V was shortened by 4 bases and J by 5 bases, with 5 bases between the two germline ends. The length of the CDR3 is 11 residues. CDR3 nucleotides: TGTGCCAGCAGCCTACGGACTGAAGCTTTCTTT. This sequence encodes CASSLRTEAFF.

The chain joins TRBV15 to TRBJ1-1; a possible D gene is TRBD1 (5 bases). Germline V CDR1 and CDR2: LNHNV, YYDKDF (reference sequence). V was pared by 2 bases and J by 0 bases, with 10 bases between. The CDR3 is made up of 15 amino acids. The CDR3 is CATSRHLGVNTEAFF. The CDR3 DNA is TGTGCCACCAGCAGACACCTGGGGGTGAACACTGAAGCTTTCTTT.

The chain couples TRBV6-2 or TRBV6-3 to TRBJ2-5; 9 nucleotides agree with TRBD2. V shed 2 bases, J shed 0 bases, and the junction held 7 bases outside the gene matches. The CDR3 runs 17 residues. CDR1 is MNHEY and CDR2 is SVGEGT in the germline V gene. The CDR3 DNA reads as TGTGCCAGCAGTTACGGGCGGCGCGGGGGGGACCAAGAGACCCAGTACTTC. This codes for CASSYGRRGGDQETQYF.

The genes are TRBV5-4 and TRBJ1-4; 7 bases line up with TRBD1. The CDR3 is 14 amino acids. Germline CDR1 reads SGHNT; CDR2 reads YYREEE (reference sequence). Losses at the gene ends were 4 bases for V and 6 bases for J; bases not matched to a gene: 6. This CDR3 is CASSPQGEDEKLFF. The CDR3 DNA reads as TGTGCCAGCAGCCCGCAGGGGGAAGATGAAAAACTGTTTTTT.

This chain connects TRBV30 to TRBJ1-2; TRBD1 agrees at 8 bases. The CDR3 contains 14 residues. Germline lookup yields CDR1 GTSNPN and CDR2 SVGIG (reference sequence). J was trimmed by 8 bases and V by 5 bases; bases with no gene match: 13. CDR3 nucleotides: TGTGCCTGGGACAGGGGTTTGACCTCGAACGGCTACACCTTC. Its protein is CAWDRGLTSNGYTF.

The chain couples TRBV5-1 to TRBJ1-2; D ambiguous. CDR3 length: 14 residues. The V end lost 4 bases, the J end lost 8 bases, and 18 bases lay between the germline ends. Germline V lookup: CDR1 SGHRS, CDR2 YFSETQ. The CDR3 sequence: CASSPGEGRRGYTF. The CDR3, as DNA: TGCGCCAGCAGCCCCGGGGAGGGCAGAAGGGGCTACACCTTC. The whole variable domain, remainder taken from reference TRBV5-1 and TRBJ1-2, is KAGVTQTPRYLIKTRGQQVTLSCSPISGHRSVSWYQQTPGQGLQFLFEYFSETQRNKGNFPGRFSGRQFSNSRSEMNVSTLELGDSALYLCASSPGEGRRGYTFGSGTRLTVV.

The V and J genes are TRBV5-5 and TRBJ2-2; D might be TRBD1 or TRBD2, each matching 5 bases. Germline V gene data show CDR1 as SGHKS and CDR2 as YYEKEE (reference sequence). CDR3 length equals 13 residues. Trimming stripped 4 bases from V and 5 bases from J, with 9 bases between. In nucleotides, the CDR3 is TGTGCCAGCAGCCCGTGGGGGACCGGGGAGCTGTTTTTT. Encoded protein: CASSPWGTGELFF.